Described below is a single TCR beta chain sequence and its context. The antigen is not known. Germline CDR1 SGHVS, CDR2 FQNEAQ. The CDR3 is 16 residues long. Trimming cost V 0 bases and J 3 bases, with 15 bases left between them. The data were taken from a study of T cell repertoires in cytomegalovirus infection. About the research overall: Evidence of both CMV infection and a matching HLA type came from public TCR beta signatures.

One entry per CDR3 protein, called by TCRdb with MiXCR from the reads. The sample comprises 50,000 to 55,000 distinct CDR3 sequences, around 18% of which are singletons, and about a quarter rests with the top ten. Study-wide findings and caveats: HLA-C-restricted TCR beta clonotypes specific for CMV led the ex vivo response.

This chain connects TRBV7-8 to TRBJ2-7; a weak D match, TRBD1 (5 bases). The material was CD8+ T cells from cultured PBMCs, obtained from culture after CMV antigen stimulation. The source of this sequence is a human donor in good health (CMV status not recorded). Some clones in this sample may be carry-over from other donors' samples. The CDR3 DNA reads TGTGCCAGCAGCTTAGCGTATAAGGGGCAAGGCTACGAGCAGTACTTC. Its translation: CASSLAYKGQGYEQYF.